This record looks at one T cell receptor (beta chain) sequence and its context. Antigen specificity is unknown. The data belong to a study of CXCR3-negative and CXCR3-positive naive CD8 T cells. Each CD8+ T cell subset was flow-sorted in triplicate. Every sort contained 270,000 or so cells. Study-wide results and limits: Fresh PBMCs went into most assays, and CXCR3 expression partly declined after cryopreservation. More hydrophobic TRB CDR3s occurred in CXCR3-positive than in CXCR3-negative naive cells. Surface CD5 matched across naive subsets, and TRB CDR3 properties served to infer TCR strength.

CDR1 and CDR2 from the germline V gene are SGHRS and YFSETQ. This CDR3 region has 13 residues. 5' RACE with UMI labels generated the TRB cDNA libraries. TCRdb reanalyzed the 5' RACE reads, giving one entry per CDR3 protein sequence and no DNA. The table lists over 150,000 distinct CDR3 sequences. The V call is TRBV5-1, the J call TRBJ2-1; lacking DNA, the TRBD2 call made by TCRdb goes unchecked. The sequence was collected from a human donor in good health. Some clones in this sample may be carry-over from other donors' samples. Sequenced input: naive CXCR3+ CD8+ T cells from blood. Indicated subset: CD45RO-CCR7+CD27+CD95- naive CD8+ T cells expressing CXCR3 (TNR3+). The CDR3 sequence: CASSFLLAWEQFF.